This TCR beta chain is from a study of CD8+ T cells in alopecia areata. Study summary: Each recipient was a roughly 7-11-week-old female C3H/HeJ mouse given skin from a roughly 6-12-month-old C3H/HeJ donor with spontaneous alopecia.

This clone was recorded a few times. What it binds is unknown. Germline and genes here are mouse. Other DNA sequences in the sample encode the same CDR3. Study results and caveats: Scalp sample data also include resident alphabeta T cells from normal skin. Across lesional scalp, and particularly alopecia totalis/universalis, clonality surpassed that of normal scalp. TCRs were shared less clearly across patients than in mice, possibly for HLA-related reasons.

cDNA serving as the sequencing template came from extracted, reverse transcribed RNA. Some clones are missing from TCRdb's copy, which holds only in-frame ones; the method was immunoSEQ multiplex PCR. The sample presents some 110,000 clones, none singletons. This receptor was obtained from a C3H/HeJ mouse with alopecia areata. The strain's MHC: H2-k. The sample consisted of lesional skin.

The CDR3 bases that were read are TGCACCTGCAGTGCGGTCGGGGGGGACACA. This translates into CTCSAVGGDT. The full CDR3 protein reads CTCSAVGGDTEVFF. This chain uses TRBV1 with TRBJ1-1; D perhaps matches TRBD1 (5 bases). Sequencing ends 4 residues short of the CDR3 end; the germline J gene provides the rest. This CDR3 is 14 amino acids long. Germline assignment: CDR1 NSQYPW and CDR2 LRSPGD (reference sequence). The ends were cut back, 3 bases at V and 3 bases at J, with 11 bases in the middle.